One and the same sample provided the 32 T cell receptor beta chains below, sequenced in a study of metastatic and nonmetastatic thyroid tumors. TCRdb used MiXCR to call clones anew from the PCR reads. Here the sample spans approximately 41,000 clones, roughly 27% being singletons. No treatment of any kind had been given to any patient before thyroid surgery. What was sequenced was blood. The receptors here all came from a male donor with papillary thyroid cancer or a benign thyroid nodule (not recorded which). Some clones in this sample may be carry-over from other donors' samples.

Concerning this clone: This sequence may be a read error, since a much larger clone differs from it by one base. This chain connects TRBV30 to TRBJ1-2; 7 bases are a match to TRBD1. V shed 7 bases and J 7 bases; nucleotides not matched to a gene: 12. Germline V gene sequence: CDR1 GTSNPN, CDR2 SVGIG (reference sequence). CDR3 length equals 13 residues. This CDR3 is CAFPDRERVGYTF. CDR3 nucleotides: TGTGCCTTTCCAGACAGGGAGCGTGTTGGCTACACCTTC.

This clone was detected many times. CDR3 nucleotides: TGTGCCAGCAGTGGGGGGGGAAGCTATGGCTACACCTTC. It codes for CASSGGGSYGYTF. This rearrangement joins TRBV28 to TRBJ1-2; D perhaps matches TRBD1 (5 bases). The ends were cut back, 5 bases at V and 4 bases at J, with 11 bases in the middle. The length of the CDR3 is 13 residues. CDR1 and CDR2 from the germline V gene are MDHEN and SYDVKM.

By sample share, this clone is medium-sized. The V call is TRBV6-1, the J call TRBJ2-3, with 8 bases identical to TRBD2. CDR1 is MNHNS, CDR2 SASEGT, per germline. Trimming removed 2 bases from V and 4 bases from J; junction bases left unmatched: 5. The CDR3 is made up of 15 amino acids. The CDR3 region is CASSERGGEADTQYF. CDR3 DNA sequence: TGTGCCAGCAGTGAACGGGGGGGGGAAGCAGATACGCAGTATTTT.

V gene TRBV2 combines with J gene TRBJ2-7; 13 nucleotides align to TRBD2. There are 14 residues in the CDR3. Germline CDR1 SNHLY, CDR2 FYNNEI. V lost 6 bases and J lost 4; bases outside the gene matches: 3. In DNA form, the CDR3 reads TGTGCCAGCAGAGAGACTAGCGGGAGGTACGAGCAGTACTTC. It is translated as CASRETSGRYEQYF.

This clone was recorded many times. This chain links TRBV12-3 or TRBV12-4 with TRBJ1-1; D not resolved. The CDR3 contains 16 residues. V dropped 6 bases and J dropped 0 bases, with 17 bases sitting between them. The CDR3 spells CASRWEGFSLNTEAFF. DNA for the CDR3: TGTGCCAGCAGGTGGGAGGGTTTCTCGCTGAACACTGAAGCTTTCTTT.

In its sample, this clone was seen many times. This CDR3 reads CASSELSRSTDTQYF. CDR3 DNA: TGTGCCAGCAGCGAACTTAGTCGTAGCACAGATACGCAGTATTTT. The gene calls are TRBV28 and TRBJ2-3; D not certain. Between the trimmed V and J ends, which lost 6 bases and 0 bases, there was a span of 13 bases. CDR1 is MDHEN and CDR2 is SYDVKM in the germline V gene. The CDR3 is made up of 15 amino acids. The full variable domain, completed using reference TRBV28 and TRBJ2-3, is DVKVTQSSRYLVKRTGEKVFLECVQDMDHENMFWYRQDPGLGLRLIYFSYDVKMKEKGDIPEGYSVSREKKERFSLILESASTNQTSMYLCASSELSRSTDTQYFGPGTRLTVL.

Notes on this clone: An end of the junction differs from the germline gene, which may be a read error. The CDR3: CDWSPGQTNYDQYF. CDR3 sequence (DNA): TGTGACTGGAGCCCGGGACAGACTAACTACGATCAGTACTTC. The chain is built from TRBV30 and TRBJ2-7; 7 bases are a match to TRBD1. CDR3 length equals 14 residues. The germline V gene has CDR1 GTSNPN and CDR2 SVGIG (reference sequence).

This clone was seen once. The genes are TRBV19 and TRBJ2-2, with D perhaps TRBD2 (5 bases). The CDR3 length is 14 residues. CDR1 and CDR2 from the germline V gene are LNHDA and SQIVND (reference sequence). Trimming pared 7 bases from V and 3 bases from J, leaving 12 bases between. CDR3 DNA sequence: TGTGCCAGTACTAGGACTTTTCACACCGGGGAGCTGTTTTTT. It encodes CASTRTFHTGELFF.

Ten or more counts support this clone. The gene calls are TRBV18 and TRBJ1-4; 8 bases are a match to TRBD1. Germline V gene sequence: CDR1 KGHSH, CDR2 LQKENI. The CDR3 has 15 residues. The V and J ends lost 5 bases and 6 bases, in that order; junction bases with no gene match: 8. The CDR3 DNA follows: TGTGCCAGCTCAACTACCGGGACAGGAGATGAAAAACTGTTTTTT. It translates to CASSTTGTGDEKLFF.

Many counts were recorded for this clone. DNA for the CDR3: TGTGCCAGCAGCCCAAGCGGGGGAAGCGACTACGAGCAGTACTTC. Encoded protein: CASSPSGGSDYEQYF. The V gene is TRBV9, the J gene TRBJ2-7; TRBD2 agrees at 8 bases. This CDR3 spans 15 amino acids. Germline CDR1 and CDR2: SGDLS and YYNGEE. V trimming: 4 bases; J trimming: 3 bases; junction bases outside the gene matches: 9. Based on the CDR3 plus reference TRBV9 and TRBJ2-7, the full variable domain is DSGVTQTPKHLITATGQRVTLRCSPRSGDLSVYWYQQSLDQGLQFLIQYYNGEERAKGNILERFSAQQFPDLHSELNLSSLELGDSALYFCASSPSGGSDYEQYFGPGTRLTVT.

The gene calls are TRBV28 and TRBJ1-3, with 7 bases fitting TRBD1. The CDR3 runs to 15 residues. The V segment lost 5 bases and the J segment 0 bases; nucleotides outside the gene matches: 4. Germline CDR1 is MDHEN and CDR2 is SYDVKM. In DNA form, the CDR3 reads TGTGCCAGCAGTCAGGGGGGATACTCTGGAAACACCATATATTTT. It specifies CASSQGGYSGNTIYF. Full variable domain (missing parts from reference TRBV28 and TRBJ1-3): DVKVTQSSRYLVKRTGEKVFLECVQDMDHENMFWYRQDPGLGLRLIYFSYDVKMKEKGDIPEGYSVSREKKERFSLILESASTNQTSMYLCASSQGGYSGNTIYFGEGSWLTVV.

The chain joins TRBV6-2 or TRBV6-3 to TRBJ1-1; D is ambiguous. Trimming removed 3 bases at V and 6 bases at J, with 5 bases between. This CDR3 is 11 amino acids long. Germline CDR1 MNHEY, CDR2 SVGEGT. In DNA form, the CDR3 reads TGTGCCAGCAGTTATTATGCTGAAGCTTTCTTT. Translating gives CASSYYAEAFF.

In its sample, this clone was seen many times. This sequence joins TRBV12-3 or TRBV12-4 and TRBJ1-3, with a tentative D call TRBD1 (6 bases). Trimming took 4 bases from V and 4 from J, leaving 11 bases between them. The CDR3 covers 14 residues. The CDR3: CASSSQGRGNTIYF. The CDR3 nucleotides are TGTGCCAGCAGTTCTCAGGGGAGGGGAAACACCATATATTTT.

This clone is labeled as medium-sized (0.01 to 0.1%). Other DNA variants within this sample encode the same CDR3. The chain uses TRBV4-1 and TRBJ2-7, with D tentatively TRBD2 (7 bases). The CDR3 loop spans 16 amino acids. Germline assignment: CDR1 MGHRA and CDR2 YSYEKL. The ends were cut back, 5 bases at V and 4 bases at J, with 21 bases in the middle. Written as DNA, the CDR3 is TGCGCCAGCAGCTCACTCTCAGGGGCCGGGGGGTACGAGCAGTACTTC. Translating gives CASSSLSGAGGYEQYF.

This clone was detected ten times or more. This chain joins TRBV28 and TRBJ1-2; D gene uncertain. This CDR3 has 14 amino acids. Trimming shortened V by 2 bases and J by 4 bases, and 11 bases separated the two germline ends. Germline-derived CDR1 and CDR2 are MDHEN and SYDVKM. CDR3 sequence reads: CASSLALESYGYTF. The CDR3 region has the DNA TGTGCCAGCAGTTTAGCCCTGGAGTCCTATGGCTACACCTTC.

This clone was observed at least ten times. J is TRBJ2-5 and V is TRBV5-8; no firm D call. The CDR3 runs 16 residues. V lost 0 bases, J lost 1 base, and 13 bases lay in between. Germline CDR1 is SGHTS and CDR2 is YDEGEE. For the CDR3, the DNA is TGTGCCAGCAGCTTGGCCCTGTCTAGAGGCCAAGAGACCCAGTACTTC. Translation: CASSLALSRGQETQYF.

With respect to this clone: A junction boundary mismatches the germline segment, possibly from a read error. The chain joins TRBV6-1 to TRBJ2-7; the D gene is possibly TRBD2 (6 bases). CDR1 is MNHNS, CDR2 SASEGT, per germline. This CDR3 has 16 amino acids. Here the CDR3 DNA reads TGTGCCAGCATTGAAGCTGGAGGGAGGAGCTCCTACGAGCATTACTTC. Translation gives CASIEAGGRSSYEHYF.

This clone appeared many times. The CDR3 here is CASSPLLEGYTF. CDR3 nucleotide sequence: TGTGCCAGCTCACCCCTCTTGGAGGGCTACACCTTC. The V gene is TRBV18, the J gene TRBJ1-2; D remains ambiguous. With 3 bases removed from V and 8 bases from J, the gap between germline ends came to 10 bases. The CDR3 length is 12 residues. Germline V gene sequence: CDR1 KGHSH, CDR2 LQKENI.

V gene TRBV7-8 combines with J gene TRBJ2-7; possible D gene TRBD1, 5 bases. Trimming left V 1 base short and J 2 bases short, with 18 bases between. The CDR3 runs 17 residues. From germline, CDR1 is SGHVS and CDR2 FQNEAQ. DNA of the CDR3: TGTGCCAGCAGCTTAGATTCCAGGAACAGGCCGACCTACGAGCAGTACTTC. This encodes CASSLDSRNRPTYEQYF.

The chain links TRBV6-1 to TRBJ2-1, with D unclear. Germline V CDR1 and CDR2: MNHNS, SASEGT. V was pared by 6 bases and J by 1 base, with 10 bases between. This CDR3 region has 14 residues. The CDR3 region is CASSVSRSYNEQFF. The DNA of the CDR3 is TGTGCCAGCAGCGTGAGTCGGTCCTACAATGAGCAGTTCTTC.

For this clone: With a much larger clone just one base away, this may be a read error. The chain uses TRBV12-3 or TRBV12-4 and TRBJ1-6; D remains ambiguous. The length of the CDR3 is 14 residues. V was pared by 3 bases and J by 10 bases, with 13 bases between. DNA of the CDR3: TGTGCCAGCAGTTTTGGCATGAATGGCTCACCCCTCCACTTT. Translated, it gives CASSFGMNGSPLHF.

This sequence joins TRBV7-6 and TRBJ2-5, with 12 bases that match TRBD2. Germline CDR1 and CDR2: SGHVS and FNYEAQ. V gave up 1 base and J gave up 4 bases; unmatched junction bases: 4. The CDR3 runs to 16 residues. The CDR3 sequence is CASSLGLAGEGETQYF. Written as DNA, the CDR3 is TGTGCCAGCAGCTTAGGACTAGCGGGAGAGGGAGAGACCCAGTACTTC.

This clone was found a few times. The genes are TRBV20-1 and TRBJ2-5; 14 bases agree with TRBD2. V gave up 0 bases and J gave up 2 bases; unmatched junction bases: 11. Germline CDR1 is DFQATT and CDR2 is SNEGSKA (reference sequence). The CDR3 spans 19 residues. The CDR3 is CSARDTGLAGGWGQETQYF. In nucleotides, the CDR3 is TGCAGTGCTAGAGATACTGGACTAGCGGGAGGCTGGGGGCAAGAGACCCAGTACTTC.

In this sample, this clone turned up many times. The rearrangement uses TRBV28 and TRBJ2-7; 12 bases match TRBD1. Germline V lookup: CDR1 MDHEN, CDR2 SYDVKM. Trimming at V came to 8 bases and at J to 4 bases, leaving 6 bases not matched to a gene. This CDR3 spans 14 amino acids. CDR3 nucleotide sequence: TGTGCCAGCCCGTGGGGACAGGGGGCTTACGAGCAGTACTTC. Amino acids: CASPWGQGAYEQYF.

At least ten counts were recorded for this clone. V and J are TRBV3-1 and TRBJ2-5; D might be TRBD1 (6 bases). The V end was cut by 4 bases, the J end by 4 bases, with 10 bases between. The germline gives CDR1 LGHDT, CDR2 YNNKEL (reference sequence). This CDR3 is 13 amino acids long. The CDR3 is CASSPGHLETQYF. As DNA, the CDR3 is TGTGCCAGCAGCCCGGGACACCTAGAGACCCAGTACTTC.

The chain links TRBV18 to TRBJ2-7, with 10 bases identical to TRBD1. The germline V gene encodes CDR1 KGHSH and CDR2 LQKENI. J was trimmed by 3 bases and V by 5 bases; bases with no gene match: 4. There are 14 residues in the CDR3. The CDR3 spells CASSSTGGRYEQYF. In nucleotides, the CDR3 is TGTGCCAGCTCATCGACAGGGGGCCGCTACGAGCAGTACTTC. Full variable domain (outside the CDR3, taken from reference TRBV18 and TRBJ2-7): NAGVMQNPRHLVRRRGQEARLRCSPMKGHSHVYWYRQLPEEGLKFMVYLQKENIIDESGMPKERFSAEFPKEGPSILRIQQVVRGDSAAYFCASSSTGGRYEQYFGPGTRLTVT.

CDR3 DNA: TGTGCCAGCAGCTTTGCGGGAGGAGACGAGCAGTACTTC. As protein: CASSFAGGDEQYF. The V call is TRBV6-1, the J call TRBJ2-7; TRBD2 aligns across 8 bases. The trim removed 6 bases at V and 5 bases at J, leaving 6 bases unmatched. Per germline, CDR1 MNHNS and CDR2 SASEGT. CDR3 length equals 13 residues.

A remark on this clone: One junction end does not reproduce the germline sequence, and a read error may be involved. The chain couples TRBV18 to TRBJ1-3; D is ambiguous. This CDR3 is built from 15 residues. Germline CDR1 is KGHSH and CDR2 is LQKENI. The CDR3 reads CASSHVQSYGNTIDF. DNA for the CDR3: TGTGCCAGCTCACACGTCCAGAGCTATGGAAACACCATAGATTTT.

In this sample, this clone turned up a few times. This CDR3 is CASSPPGAYGGDGYTF. The CDR3 DNA is TGTGCCAGCAGCCCTCCTGGGGCATATGGGGGGGATGGCTACACCTTC. The gene calls are TRBV11-1 and TRBJ1-2; TRBD1 is a possible D gene (5 bases). Germline V gene data show CDR1 as SGHAT and CDR2 as FQDESV (reference sequence). This CDR3 region has 16 residues. V was shortened by 5 bases and J by 6 bases, with 22 bases between the two germline ends.

Ten or more counts support this clone. CDR3 in amino acids: CASSPQGKGNGELFF. In nucleotides, the CDR3 is TGCGCCAGCAGCCCTCAGGGCAAGGGGAACGGGGAGCTGTTTTTT. This chain uses TRBV4-1 with TRBJ2-2, with D perhaps TRBD1 (5 bases). Germline values: CDR1 MGHRA, CDR2 YSYEKL. CDR3 size: 15 residues. Trimming stripped 4 bases from V and 7 bases from J, with 16 bases between.

V is TRBV7-9 and J is TRBJ1-2, with D perhaps TRBD1 (6 bases). CDR3 size: 13 residues. Germline V CDR1 and CDR2: SEHNR, FQNEAQ (reference sequence). The V and J ends lost 5 bases and 6 bases respectively, with 13 bases between them. The CDR3 region is CASSAGTTDGYTF. The DNA of the CDR3 is TGTGCCAGCAGCGCCGGGACAACGGATGGCTACACCTTC.

This clone appeared many times. V is TRBV3-1 and J is TRBJ2-7; D gene ambiguous. The V gene lost 4 bases and the J gene lost 7 bases, with 11 bases spanning the gap. The CDR3 is 12 residues long. Germline-derived CDR1 and CDR2 are LGHDT and YNNKEL (reference sequence). The CDR3 here is CASSLQVGEQYF. In DNA form, the CDR3 reads TGTGCCAGCAGCCTCCAGGTGGGTGAGCAGTACTTC.